The rows below give T cell receptor beta chains drawn from one sample of a study of T cell responses to AZD1222 COVID-19 vaccine. Clones were read by immunoSEQ multiplex PCR, and TCRdb kept only the in-frame ones, dropping some. Among around 99,000 clones listed, 70% to 90% were seen once. Sequencing was performed on peripheral blood, taken 28 days after the second AZD1222 dose. The receptors come from an adult who received the AZD1222 COVID-19 vaccine. CDR3s leave out the opening cysteine and the closing phenylalanine or tryptophan. Only part of the rows carry a size: once, few, many, or a class if the clone is expanded.

v_call,clone_size,j_call,cdr3_aa
TRBV4-1,.,TRBJ2-7,ASSQGVGAYEQY
TRBV19,.,TRBJ1-4,ASKNRDIGNEKLF
TRBV6-2/TRBV6-3,.,TRBJ1-2,ASSYGTEDGYT
TRBV19,.,TRBJ2-3,ASSKSGGRTDTQY
TRBV5-1,.,TRBJ1-5,ASSLMGLSNQPQH
TRBV4-1,few,TRBJ1-4,ASSQVGAAQRPNEKLF
TRBV6-4,.,TRBJ1-5,ASSDRGRDNSNQPQH
TRBV11-3,.,TRBJ2-3,ASSCPGGPHSTPDTQY
TRBV11-2,.,TRBJ2-7,ASSLEGEQY
TRBV6-5,once,TRBJ1-2,ASSSTGLYGYT
TRBV28,.,TRBJ1-1,ASSLRGMKGAADTEAF
TRBV12-3/TRBV12-4,.,TRBJ2-7,ASGTAYEQY
TRBV7-8,.,TRBJ1-2,ASSLGEIGYGYT
TRBV12-3/TRBV12-4,.,TRBJ2-3,ASSLVAGDTQY
TRBV4-3,.,TRBJ2-7,ASSQVIVVPTGVHEQY
TRBV19,once,TRBJ2-7,ASSTEVGYEQY
TRBV28,once,TRBJ1-5,AGAPAGANQPQH
TRBV7-8,few,TRBJ2-1,ASSPRRFVGQSGGAQGDNEQF
TRBV7-9,.,TRBJ1-1,ASSKERGTEAF
TRBV19,.,TRBJ2-1,ASRGQVFEQF
TRBV5-1,.,TRBJ2-7,ASSLEQGGFYEQY
TRBV4-1,.,TRBJ1-1,ASSQASRGNTEAF
TRBV5-5,once,TRBJ2-1,ASSYLNEQF
TRBV18,.,TRBJ2-3,ASSPPGAPGDTQY
TRBV27,.,TRBJ2-2,ASSPGGGELF
TRBV7-9,.,TRBJ2-5,ASIIGGLAEETQY
TRBV14,.,TRBJ2-7,ASSPTMAGIGQY
TRBV19,.,TRBJ1-1,ASSISFGGREAF
TRBV7-9,.,TRBJ2-1,ASSLGPGGSPYNEQF
TRBV2,.,TRBJ2-2,ASSATGFNTGELF
TRBV24-1,.,TRBJ2-3,ATSDWTSGGSDTQY
TRBV5-4,.,TRBJ2-7,ASSVGRAVSYEQY
TRBV25-1,.,TRBJ2-5,ASSEPGQSLQETQY
TRBV6-4,.,TRBJ2-1,ASSEAGGSYNEQF
TRBV28,.,TRBJ1-5,ASSLHRGGQPQH
TRBV18,.,TRBJ2-7,ASSPQTGEQY
TRBV29-1,once,TRBJ1-2,SVEDQWKAGYGYT
TRBV12-3/TRBV12-4,.,TRBJ2-4,ASSWGGYDIQY
TRBV5-8,once,TRBJ2-7,ASSLTGYEQY
TRBV13,once,TRBJ2-1,ASSLGSGIEQF
TRBV6-6,once,TRBJ2-7,ASSEQGYEQY
TRBV4-2,.,TRBJ2-5,ASSQEERSHQETQY
TRBV15,.,TRBJ2-7,ATSRDPPGAGDEQY
TRBV18,few,TRBJ1-3,ASSPRAGPGTGNTIY
TRBV19,.,TRBJ2-3,ASKRDLDGTDTQY
TRBV27,.,TRBJ1-1,ASSLGGTIKAF
TRBV7-2,.,TRBJ2-7,ASSFRVQGAGEQY
TRBV29-1,.,TRBJ1-6,SVPSIEKVRTVGGQVDSPLH
TRBV4-3,once,TRBJ1-1,ASSQGRGSTEAF
TRBV28,.,TRBJ1-3,ASSLGVRGALSGNTIY
TRBV19,.,TRBJ1-1,ASSPRGDQGGNTEAF
TRBV6-2/TRBV6-3,.,TRBJ1-1,ASSRTRAEAF
TRBV7-2,.,TRBJ1-6,ASSLGDSQNSPLH
TRBV7-9,.,TRBJ1-5,ASSQTGSQPQH
TRBV3-1/TRBV3-2,.,TRBJ1-1,ASSLTGVTEAF